The clone carrying this TCR beta chain was seen ten or more times. Its antigen is undetermined. The data stem from a study of T cell repertoires in cytomegalovirus infection. Study at large: From public TCR beta signatures came an indication of both CMV infection and matching HLA type. Broader study findings: Across the ex vivo response, the dominant clonotypes were HLA-C-restricted CMV-specific TCR beta clonotypes.

Per germline, CDR1 MDHEN and CDR2 SYDVKM. Trimming shortened V by 4 bases and J by 8 bases, and 9 bases separated the two germline ends. CDR3 length: 11 amino acids. Using its own MiXCR run on the reads, TCRdb lists one record per CDR3 protein. Counted here are a few hundred thousand distinct CDR3 sequences, around 9.5% occurring once; the ten biggest clones make up around 4%. The source is a human donor in good health (CMV status not recorded). Some clones in this sample may be carry-over from other donors' samples. The specimen sequenced was PBMCs. This sequence joins TRBV28 and TRBJ2-7; the D is unclear. This CDR3 is CASSSPGQQYF. The CDR3 DNA is TGTGCCAGCAGTTCCCCCGGGCAGCAGTACTTC. Drawing the rest from reference TRBV28 and TRBJ2-7, the complete variable domain is DVKVTQSSRYLVKRTGEKVFLECVQDMDHENMFWYRQDPGLGLRLIYFSYDVKMKEKGDIPEGYSVSREKKERFSLILESASTNQTSMYLCASSSPGQQYFGPGTRLTVT.